Below are 11 T cell receptor beta chains sequenced from a single sample in a study of blood T cell repertoires in COVID-19. Using immunoSEQ multiplex PCR, the repertoire was profiled, and TCRdb retains in-frame clones only, with some absent. The data contain about 41,000 clones, around nine tenths of them seen just once; the ten biggest clones take up approximately 3.8%. Input material: peripheral blood. These receptors were taken from a man between 35 and 55 years old with COVID-19, enrolled during active disease.

The chain has TRBV5-4 and TRBJ2-3, with TRBD1 matching over 10 bases. The CDR3 is 15 amino acids. Germline V gives CDR1 SGHNT, CDR2 YYREEE (reference sequence). V shed 4 bases, J shed 4 bases, and the junction held 6 bases outside the gene matches. The CDR3 protein is CASSPRTGGADTQYF. In DNA, the CDR3 is TGTGCCAGCAGCCCACGGACAGGGGGTGCAGATACGCAGTATTTT.

This clone was detected only once. The genes are TRBV11-2 and TRBJ1-1; unclear D gene. With 0 bases removed from V and 5 bases from J, the gap between germline ends came to 4 bases. The CDR3 has 12 residues. CDR1 is SGHAT, CDR2 FQNNGV, per germline. CDR3 sequence (DNA): TGTGCCAGCAGCTTAGAGAGGACTGAAGCTTTCTTT. This encodes CASSLERTEAFF. Full variable domain (remainder filled in from reference TRBV11-2 and TRBJ1-1): EAGVAQSPRYKIIEKRQSVAFWCNPISGHATLYWYQQILGQGPKLLIQFQNNGVVDDSQLPKDRFSAERLKGVDSTLKIQPAKLEDSAVYLCASSLERTEAFFGQGTRLTVV.

The V gene is TRBV2, the J gene TRBJ2-3, with D perhaps TRBD2 (6 bases). Germline CDR1 is SNHLY and CDR2 is FYNNEI. This CDR3 is built from 16 residues. V lost 6 bases and J lost 6, with 22 bases in between. The CDR3 sequence is CASSLSGLPGVDTQYF. The CDR3 DNA reads as TGTGCCAGCAGCCTGAGTGGACTCCCGGGAGTGGATACGCAGTATTTT.

This chain uses TRBV7-3 with TRBJ2-1, with 7 bases matching TRBD2. Trimming removed 1 base from V and 4 bases from J; junction bases left unmatched: 7. The CDR3 loop spans 16 amino acids. Per germline, CDR1 SGHTA and CDR2 FQGTGA. CDR3: CASSLSRDSGYNEQFF. CDR3 nucleotides: TGTGCCAGCAGCTTAAGTCGAGATAGCGGGTACAATGAGCAGTTCTTC.

This chain connects TRBV7-9 to TRBJ1-1; D possibly corresponds to TRBD1 (6 bases). The CDR3 runs to 13 residues. V was trimmed by 6 bases and J by 1 base, leaving 9 bases between them. Germline-derived CDR1 and CDR2 are SEHNR and FQNEAQ (reference sequence). CDR3 nucleotides: TGTGCCAGCAGGCCGACAGGGAACACTGAAGCTTTCTTT. It translates to CASRPTGNTEAFF.

In the case of this clone: An end of the junction does not agree with germline; a read error may underlie this. This CDR3 reads CASSDSGTIGNQPQHF. DNA of the CDR3: TGTGCCAGCAGTGACTCCGGGACAATAGGCAATCAGCCCCAGCATTTT. V is TRBV6-2 or TRBV6-3 and J is TRBJ1-5; weak D call: TRBD1 (6 bases). The CDR3 contains 16 residues. The germline gives CDR1 MNHEY, CDR2 SVGEGT.

The rearrangement links TRBV5-6 to TRBJ2-4; D remains unclear. The CDR3 has 16 amino acids. Germline V gene lookup returns CDR1 SGHDT and CDR2 YYEEEE. V shed 4 bases and J shed 1 base, with 15 bases lying between them. Here the CDR3 reads CASSPRRLFAKNIQYF. DNA of the CDR3: TGTGCCAGCAGCCCCCGCCGACTGTTCGCCAAAAACATTCAGTACTTC.

The chain has TRBV15 and TRBJ1-5; D unclear. Germline loops: CDR1 LNHNV, CDR2 YYDKDF (reference sequence). This CDR3 comprises 14 residues. The V gene lost 0 bases and the J gene lost 4 bases, with 7 bases spanning the gap. CDR3 DNA sequence: TGTGCCACCAGCAGAGATCCGGGAAATCAGCCCCAGCATTTT. This gives the protein CATSRDPGNQPQHF.

The chain links TRBV28 to TRBJ1-4; no reliable D call. The ends were cut back, 6 bases at V and 4 bases at J, with 3 bases in the middle. CDR3 size: 11 residues. CDR1 and CDR2 (germline): MDHEN, SYDVKM. CDR3 protein: CASSRNEKLFF. The CDR3 DNA reads TGTGCCAGCAGCCGTAATGAAAAACTGTTTTTT.

V and J are TRBV11-3 and TRBJ2-7; D might be TRBD1 (5 bases). In germline, CDR1 is SGHNT, CDR2 YENEEA. The ends were cut back, 0 bases at V and 4 bases at J, with 10 bases in the middle. The CDR3 consists of 14 residues. CDR3 nucleotide sequence: TGTGCCAGCAGCTTAGAGGCCAGGGTTTACGAGCAGTACTTC. Protein: CASSLEARVYEQYF.

The gene calls are TRBV21-1 and TRBJ2-5; whether TRBD2, the table's D call, matches the DNA was not checked. TRBV21-1 is recorded as a pseudogene. This CDR3 region has 15 residues. CDR3 amino acids: CASSNPRTRGETQYF. The DNA for the CDR3 is TGTGCCAGCAGCAACCCAAGGACTAGGGGCGAGACCCAGTACTTC.